This T cell receptor beta chain appears in the sequencing data of a study of cytomegalovirus exposure and HLA in healthy donors (dated by TCRdb to 2015 to 2018). With respect to the entire study: An earlier analysis of roughly 500 of the donors reported 250 to 300 Gb of sequence data and roughly 110 million unique TCR beta sequences from 150 million to 200 million T cells. Around 330 gigabases of sequencing data and around 90 million unique TCR sequences made up an early release that covered several hundred HLA-typed donors. The genetic ancestry cluster associated with self-reported Caucasian donors included roughly 84% of the 398 genotyped donors. The study was designed to test whether signatures of past pathogen exposure could be identified by cataloging public T cell receptors. The study profiled the T cell repertoires of 550 to 700 subjects by immunosequencing and related them to cytomegalovirus serostatus. In addition to the first cohort of approximately 670 subjects, a separate validation cohort of approximately 120 different subjects was used. High-throughput TCR immunosequencing, statistical association of individual TCRs with disease status, and machine learning were combined to predict cytomegalovirus infection status. A later analysis re-analyzed previously published TCR beta repertoires from about 600 donors and added high-resolution HLA genotyping to study TCR occurrence patterns. In the later analysis, no new phenotypic data were used to find candidate immune exposures; instead, reliance was placed on TCR beta sequences and their occurrence across donors. To decide whether each TCR beta V gene segment behaved as functional or pseudogenic, an earlier analysis of approximately 620 of the donors relied on high-throughput TCR beta sequencing. Donor age, sex, ethnicity and CMV serostatus were collected together with the repertoire data. A later genetic analysis took genome-wide SNP genotypes for about 55% of the roughly 670 donors and used that subset as a discovery cohort. Every discovery cohort repertoire had been produced on one sequencing platform. Both class I and class II loci were covered by HLA typing, at four-digit resolution. Typing coverage differed by locus: A, B, C, DRB1 and DQB1 were typed in roughly 629-630 donors, DQA1 in about 550, DPA1 in approximately 600, and DPB1 in 472. Roughly 5 DR-DQ haplotypes were handled as single units for association and clustering, since linkage in the cohort was strong. Among 350 to 400 genotyped donors of the cohort, an average of about 240,000 unique TCR beta nucleotide sequences were sequenced per donor, about a sixth of them non-productive.

In the germline V gene (reference sequence), CDR1 corresponds to MNHEY and CDR2 to SMNVEV. Trimming takes 7 bases from V and 8 bases from J, and the germline ends sit 10 bases apart. The CDR3 goes from the cysteine to the phenylalanine over 11 residues. The DNA shown is the 33-base CDR3, in frame from base 1. The paper's findings and limits, for the study overall: In a later analysis, HLA-associated TCR beta chains were found to be more clonally expanded and to have lower generation probabilities than equally common non-associated chains. The classifier was reported to diagnose cytomegalovirus status with high specificity and sensitivity in both the original cohort and the validation cohort. In the study, around 160 TCR beta chains were listed as associated with cytomegalovirus. In a later genetic analysis, fewer N-insertions in productive TCRs were reported among donors in an Asian-associated ancestry cluster than the roughly 640-donor mean. Assigning TCR associations to individual alleles was difficult when HLA alleles, especially DR and DQ, strongly co-occurred. The earlier analysis of approximately 590 of the donors excluded over 15 rarely observed V segments, including chromosome 9 orphons, because counts were too low. In an earlier analysis of approximately 600 of the donors, most TCR beta V segments were observed in productive rearrangements about 87% or about 30% of the time, broadly matching IMGT annotations. A further reported finding was that TCR beta sequences accurately predicted the HLA-A and HLA-B alleles for most subjects in the first cohort. According to a later analysis, most CMV-associated TCR beta chains appeared to be HLA-restricted, and the HLA associations seemed to be driven largely by CMV exposure. Several of the top co-occurrence clusters appeared to be linked to parvovirus B19, influenza, CMV and Epstein-Barr virus, according to a later analysis. According to the authors, the approach could potentially be generalized to other disease states and immunological phenotypes. The presence/absence analyses assumed that sequencing depth was roughly uniform across donors, and that assumption may not be true. The only immune exposure information available for the cohort was CMV serostatus. Some IMGT-functional V segments, including TRBV6-2 and TRBV6-3, could not be distinguished by the 87-base-pair reads and were therefore excluded. A later genetic analysis associated a missense DCLRE1C variant with V-gene and J-gene trimming of TCR beta chains, and an independent cohort replicated the association. Across donors, most TCR sequences were observed very rarely, whereas some public TCRs were present in many individuals. HLA typing was unavailable for some donors at each locus, so association tests used only the typed subset. A later analysis associated around 16,000 TCR beta sequences with specific HLA alleles at a false discovery rate of 0.05. A cluster of highly shared sequence variants was judged likely to represent a technical artifact of the sequencing pipeline. In a later analysis, TCR association rates were found to vary across HLA loci, with the most associated TCRs seen for DRB1 alleles and the fewest for HLA-C alleles. Linkage disequilibrium might explain the correlated functional status among segregating V segments, but an unknown experimental factor could not be excluded. Only TCR beta chains were sequenced in this cohort, and the absence of alpha or paired-chain data limited detectable features. In vitro tests confirmed that a few of the cytomegalovirus-associated TCR beta chains recognize cytomegalovirus antigens.

A remark on this clone: Its target antigen remains unknown. The record has no base qualities; no much larger clone is one base away.

The cohort comprised several hundred healthy bone marrow donors. All cohort members were sampled while nominally healthy, although unrecorded immune exposures were likely present. The donor was CMV seropositive and was included in the group of 289 seropositive cohort members. Each donor provided a peripheral blood sample, and peripheral blood mononuclear cells were used for TCR beta sequencing. Genomic DNA extraction from the blood cell samples was performed with the Qiagen DNeasy Blood Extraction Kit. Libraries came from the immunoSEQ multiplex PCR assay. The multiplex PCR relied on a mix of 60 forward primers for TCR Vbeta segments and 13 reverse primers for TCR Jbeta segments. Amplification of the CDR3 region of rearranged TCR beta genes was performed with a multiplex PCR assay on genomic DNA. The Illumina HiSeq System was used to sequence the amplified TCR beta libraries as 87-base-pair reads. On the authors' methods: Across the 600 to 700 repertoires, a later analysis counted 80 million or so unique TCR beta chains, around 11 million of which were shared by at least two donors. A nearest-neighbor algorithm error-corrected the raw reads and collapsed the reads into unique sequences, merging closely related sequences to remove PCR and sequencing errors. To assign V, D and J gene segments, CDR3 sequences were aligned to IMGT reference sequences. For a sequence to be retained, a match of at least six nucleotides was required to both a V gene segment and a J gene segment. Rearrangements were classified as productive when the CDR3 lacked stop codons and remained in frame with V and J, and all other rearrangements were classified as non-productive. CDR3 was defined by IMGT convention, running from the second conserved V-encoded cysteine to the conserved J-encoded phenylalanine. Sequences without an unambiguous match to a single V gene segment were excluded from the earlier analysis of 450 to 750 of the donors. An earlier analysis of fewer than 650 of the donors classified V segments as functional when productive rearrangements were above 56.7% and as segregating when the standard deviation between donors was above 5%. A statistical classification framework was built for diagnosing cytomegalovirus status from the catalog of TCR beta chain sequences. V and J gene assignment, in a later analysis, came from comparing TCR nucleotide sequences with IMGT/GENE-DB human TR gene sequences. In a later analysis, CDR3 sequences and most-parsimonious VDJ recombination scenarios were assigned using the TCRdist pipeline. A later analysis defined each TCR beta chain by its CDR3 amino acid sequence plus V-gene family, and excluded reads lacking a unique V-gene family. A later analysis removed 550 to 700 highly shared, low-generation-probability nucleotide sequences to deal with suspected cross-contamination and a sequencing artifact. In a later analysis, a clonal expansion index was calculated for each public chain from normalized within-repertoire ranks of inferred template counts. Generation probabilities in a later analysis came from a VDJ recombination model fitted to out-of-frame rearrangements, and those results were checked against IGoR. In a later analysis, hypergeometric tests were used to score TCR-TCR, TCR-HLA and TCR-CMV co-occurrence, with a repertoire-size bias correction applied to TCR pairs. A later analysis estimated false discovery rates by permuting HLA or CMV assignments 20 times. In a later analysis, co-occurring TCRs were grouped using DBSCAN, with TCRdist sequence similarity added in when clustering inside HLA-allele-positive subsets. Co-occurrence clustering excluded repertoires with fewer than 30,000 or more than 120,000 public chains, plus five with anomalous nucleotide sharing. Sourced from immuneACCESS, this table was stored by TCRdb with only in-frame sequences that have V and J called. A share of the clones is absent; for the studies checked, an unresolved V gene accounts for under half, and the remainder has no known explanation. The V and J calls and clone size were taken over from that table, and D and trimming were inferred from the DNA. The sample includes around 49,000 clones, with around 81% observed a single time. Around 8% of the sample rests with the top ten.

The sequence derives from a man aged 25 to 40 in good health and CMV-seropositive. The chain is encoded by TRBV27 joined to TRBJ2-3; D gene: possibly TRBD2, on 5 matching bases. The sample taken for sequencing was PBMCs. This receptor carries the CDR3 CASIGRGTQYF. The sequenced DNA is TGTGCCAGCATCGGTCGGGGTACGCAGTATTTT.